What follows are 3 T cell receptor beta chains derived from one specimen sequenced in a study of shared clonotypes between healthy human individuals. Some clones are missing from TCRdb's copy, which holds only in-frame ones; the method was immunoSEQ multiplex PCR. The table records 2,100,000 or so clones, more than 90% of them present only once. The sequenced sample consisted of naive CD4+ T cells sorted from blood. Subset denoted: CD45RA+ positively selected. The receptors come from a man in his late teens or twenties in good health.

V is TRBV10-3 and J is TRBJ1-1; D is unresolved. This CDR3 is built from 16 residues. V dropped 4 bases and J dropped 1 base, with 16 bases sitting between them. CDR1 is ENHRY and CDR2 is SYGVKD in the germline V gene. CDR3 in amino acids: CAISVRLGIGNTEAFF. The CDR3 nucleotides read TGTGCCATCAGTGTTCGGTTAGGGATTGGGAACACTGAAGCTTTCTTT.

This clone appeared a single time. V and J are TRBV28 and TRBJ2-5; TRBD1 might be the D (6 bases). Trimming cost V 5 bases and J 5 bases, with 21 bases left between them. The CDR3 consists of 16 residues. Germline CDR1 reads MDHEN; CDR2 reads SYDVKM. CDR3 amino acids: CASSPPVSRGKETQYF. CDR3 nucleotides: TGTGCCAGCAGTCCCCCCGTTTCCAGGGGCAAGGAGACCCAGTACTTC.

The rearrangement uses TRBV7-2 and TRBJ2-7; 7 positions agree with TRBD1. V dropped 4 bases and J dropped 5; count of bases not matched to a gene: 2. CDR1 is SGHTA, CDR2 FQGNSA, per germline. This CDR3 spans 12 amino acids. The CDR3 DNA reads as TGTGCCAGCAGCTACAGGGGCGACGAGCAGTACTTC. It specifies CASSYRGDEQYF.